This TCR beta chain was recovered during a study of early stage breast cancer tumors. This CDR3 has 14 residues. V was clipped by 4 bases and J by 3 bases, with 10 bases between them. Germline V gene data show CDR1 as SGHAT and CDR2 as FQNNGV. Profiling relied on immunoSEQ multiplex PCR, and the TCRdb table lists in-frame clones only, not all of them. Of 65,000 to 75,000 clones listed, 65% to 85% are singletons. The chain carries TRBV11-2 and TRBJ1-5, with D maybe TRBD1 (6 bases). The sample was blood. This receptor was taken from a person in their forties with breast cancer. The chain's CDR3 is CASSSTGNNQPQHF. The CDR3 DNA reads as TGTGCCAGCAGCTCGACAGGAAACAATCAGCCCCAGCATTTT.